The sequence of this T cell receptor (beta chain) was determined in a study of T cell responses to AZD1222 COVID-19 vaccine. As to this clone: Its cognate antigen is unknown.

Only in-frame clones appear in the TCRdb table, and some are missing; sequencing was by immunoSEQ multiplex PCR. The sample lists about 150,000 clones; under 95% were seen once. Germline V gives CDR1 MDHEN, CDR2 SYDVKM. With 5 bases removed from V and 8 bases from J, the gap between germline ends came to 12 bases. The CDR3 consists of 12 residues. Study conclusions and caveats: Among the donors, most were white British and more were female, and clonal diversity was possibly underestimated.

The genes are TRBV28 and TRBJ1-2, with D tentatively TRBD1 (5 bases). This TCR was sampled from an adult in good health. Sequencing used peripheral blood, obtained on day 0 of AZD1222 vaccination. The CDR3 region is CASSLAQGGYTF. In nucleotides, the CDR3 is TGTGCCAGCAGTCTCGCCCAGGGAGGCTACACCTTC.